This TCR beta chain was profiled in a study of blood T cells in healthy people across ages. As for the study in general: About one barcoded beta molecule per two T cells came from capture by template switching.

Caucasian, healthy and from Russia, the donors were aged between roughly 6 and 95. Total RNA, at least 5.5 micrograms per sample, was extracted from PBMCs. The ends were cut back, 5 bases at V and 5 bases at J, with 18 bases in the middle. Germline V gives CDR1 MNHEY, CDR2 SVGAGI. The CDR3 totals 15 residues. Combining a sample-barcoded 5' primer with a J-beta primer mix, a second PCR ran for roughly 7 to 12 cycles. TCRdb ran MiXCR on the 5' RACE reads and lists one entry per CDR3 protein. The table lists fewer than 2,000,000 distinct CDR3 sequences, 39% of them singletons. The receptor was isolated from a human donor in good health. The V gene is TRBV6-5, the J gene TRBJ1-2, with no clear D. The sequenced material came from blood. The CDR3 coding sequence is TGTGCCAGCAGTCATCGGACGGGTCATGGGTATGGCTACACCTTC. Translating gives CASSHRTGHGYGYTF.